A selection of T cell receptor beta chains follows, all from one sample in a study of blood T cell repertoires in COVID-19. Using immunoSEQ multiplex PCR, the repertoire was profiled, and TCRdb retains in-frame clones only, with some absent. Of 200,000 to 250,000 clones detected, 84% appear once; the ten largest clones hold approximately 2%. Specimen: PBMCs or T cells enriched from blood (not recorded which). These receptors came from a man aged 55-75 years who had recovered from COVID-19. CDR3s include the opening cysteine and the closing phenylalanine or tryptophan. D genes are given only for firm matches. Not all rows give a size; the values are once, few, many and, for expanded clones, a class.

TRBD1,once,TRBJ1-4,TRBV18,CASSSGQAVSNEKLFF,TGTGCCAGCTCATCGGGACAGGCGGTGTCTAATGAAAAACTGTTTTTT
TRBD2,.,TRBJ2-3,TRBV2,CASSASGGPDGLTDTQYF,TGTGCCAGCAGTGCTAGCGGGGGACCCGATGGCCTTACAGATACGCAGTATTTT
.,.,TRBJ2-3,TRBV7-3,CASSLGWGLSTDTQYF,TGTGCCAGCAGCTTAGGGTGGGGGCTGAGCACAGATACGCAGTATTTT
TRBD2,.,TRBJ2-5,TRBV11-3,CASSLTTSGETQYF,TGTGCCAGCAGCTTAACGACTAGCGGAGAGACCCAGTACTTC
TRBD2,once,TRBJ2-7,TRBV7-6,CASSPKGTSGVPWQYF,TGTGCCAGCAGCCCCAAGGGGACTAGCGGGGTCCCTTGGCAGTACTTC
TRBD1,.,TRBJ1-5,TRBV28,CASSLYRGGQPQHF,TGTGCCAGCAGTTTATACAGGGGAGGTCAGCCCCAGCATTTT
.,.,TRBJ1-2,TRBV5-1,CASSWMTETTNYGYTF,TGCGCCAGCAGCTGGATGACGGAAACTACTAACTATGGCTACACCTTC
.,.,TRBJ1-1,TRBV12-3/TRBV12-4,CASSGQPNTEAFF,TGTGCCAGCAGCGGACAGCCTAACACTGAAGCTTTCTTT
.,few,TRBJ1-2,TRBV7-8,CASSQALPFYNYGYTF,TGTGCCAGCAGTCAAGCACTCCCCTTTTATAACTATGGCTACACCTTC
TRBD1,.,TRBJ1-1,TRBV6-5,CASRPRDSNTEAFF,TGTGCCAGCAGGCCTCGGGACAGTAACACTGAAGCTTTCTTT
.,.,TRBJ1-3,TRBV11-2,CASSLFLIDKSSGNTIYF,TGTGCCAGCAGCTTATTTTTGATCGACAAGAGCTCTGGAAACACCATATATTTT
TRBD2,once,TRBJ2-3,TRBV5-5,CASSLGLAGANTQYF,TGTGCCAGCAGCCTTGGACTAGCGGGGGCCAATACGCAGTATTTT
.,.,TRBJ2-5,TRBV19,CASSSGEQKETQYF,TGTGCCAGTAGTAGCGGGGAGCAAAAAGAGACCCAGTACTTC
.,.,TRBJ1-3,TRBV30,CAWSVGGRGSGNTIYF,TGTGCCTGGAGTGTAGGTGGCAGGGGATCCGGAAACACCATATATTTT
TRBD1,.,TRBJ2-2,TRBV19,CASSIAGGAGELFF,TGTGCCAGTAGTATAGCAGGGGGAGCGGGGGAGCTGTTTTTT
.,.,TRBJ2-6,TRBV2,CASSEALSYLISGANVLTF,TGTGCCAGCAGTGAAGCGCTTAGTTACTTGATCTCTGGGGCCAACGTCCTGACTTTC
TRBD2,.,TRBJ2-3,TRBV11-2,CASSPRGGGPSTDTQYF,TGTGCCAGCAGCCCCCGGGGCGGGGGTCCCTCCACAGATACGCAGTATTTT
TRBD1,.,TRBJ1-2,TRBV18,CASSPQGQGNGYTF,TGTGCCAGCTCACCACAGGGACAGGGGAATGGCTACACCTTC
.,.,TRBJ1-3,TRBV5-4,CASSPGQRNTIYF,TGTGCCAGCAGCCCTGGTCAGAGAAACACCATATATTTT
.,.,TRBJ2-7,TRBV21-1,CASSKVEGGECPYEQYF,TGTGCCAGCAGCAAAGTGGAGGGTGGAGAGTGCCCCTACGAGCAGTACTTC
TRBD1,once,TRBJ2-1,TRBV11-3,CASSTDRGTYNEQFF,TGTGCCAGCAGCACGGACAGGGGCACCTACAATGAGCAGTTCTTC
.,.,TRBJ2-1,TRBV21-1,CASSKDRTGPYNEQFF,TGTGCCAGCAGCAAAGATCGGACAGGGCCCTACAATGAGCAGTTCTTC
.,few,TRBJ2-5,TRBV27,CASSLTADRETQYF,TGTGCCAGCAGTCTAACCGCAGACAGAGAGACCCAGTACTTC
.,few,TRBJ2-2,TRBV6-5,CASSYGGGAGTGELFF,TGTGCCAGCAGTTACGGAGGGGGCGCTGGCACCGGGGAGCTGTTTTTT
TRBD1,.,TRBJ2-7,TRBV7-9,CADDLGTGGNEQYF,TGTGCCGACGACCTCGGGACAGGGGGCAACGAGCAGTACTTC
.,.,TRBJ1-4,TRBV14,CASSQDRIGVGEKLFF,TGTGCCAGCAGCCAAGATCGGATCGGGGTGGGTGAAAAACTGTTTTTT
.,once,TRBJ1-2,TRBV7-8,CASSREGGGTNYGYTF,TGTGCCAGCAGCCGAGAAGGGGGGGGAACAAACTATGGCTACACCTTC
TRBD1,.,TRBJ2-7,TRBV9,CASSPRQGISSDEQYF,TGTGCCAGCAGCCCCCGACAGGGGATCAGTTCCGACGAGCAGTACTTC
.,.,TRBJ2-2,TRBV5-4,CASSQDSRSSTGELFF,TGTGCCAGCAGCCAGGACAGCCGGTCCTCCACCGGGGAGCTGTTTTTT
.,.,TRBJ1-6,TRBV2,CASSEGGPYNSPLHF,TGTGCCAGCAGTGAAGGGGGGCCATATAATTCACCCCTCCACTTT
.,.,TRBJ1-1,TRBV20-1,CSASKPGVTEAFF,TGCAGTGCTAGTAAACCAGGGGTAACTGAAGCTTTCTTT
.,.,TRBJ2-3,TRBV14,CASSQDGGTGTDTQYF,TGTGCCAGCAGCCAAGATGGAGGGACCGGCACAGATACGCAGTATTTT
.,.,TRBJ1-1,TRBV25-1,CASSEWTHPKGDTEAFF,TGTGCCAGCAGTGAATGGACGCACCCCAAGGGGGACACTGAAGCTTTCTTT
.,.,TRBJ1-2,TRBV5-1,CASSLEGWGRVDYGYTF,TGCGCCAGCAGCCTGGAGGGGTGGGGGCGAGTTGACTATGGCTACACCTTC
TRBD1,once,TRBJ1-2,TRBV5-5,CASSQNAGTGEGYTF,TGTGCCAGCAGCCAAAACGCCGGGACAGGGGAAGGCTACACCTTC
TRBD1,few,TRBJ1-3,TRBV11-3,CASNDRGSGNTIYF,TGTGCCAGCAACGACAGGGGCTCTGGAAACACCATATATTTT
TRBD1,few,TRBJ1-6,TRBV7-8,CASSFVRDRARSPLHF,TGTGCCAGCAGCTTTGTGCGGGACAGGGCTCGGTCACCCCTCCACTTT
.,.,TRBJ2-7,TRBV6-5,CASRPPGQPPGEYF,TGTGCCAGCAGACCCCCGGGACAGCCGCCGGGAGAGTACTTC
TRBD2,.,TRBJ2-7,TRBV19,CASSIGGGPYEQYF,TGTGCCAGTAGTATAGGCGGGGGACCATACGAGCAGTACTTC
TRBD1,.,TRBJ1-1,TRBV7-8,CASSLRTGKNTEAFF,TGTGCCAGCAGCTTAAGGACAGGGAAGAACACTGAAGCTTTCTTT
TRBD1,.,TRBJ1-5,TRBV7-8,CASSLGTGPNQPQHF,TGTGCCAGCAGCTTAGGGACAGGGCCCAATCAGCCCCAGCATTTT
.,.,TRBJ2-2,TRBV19,CASGEDRRAGELFF,TGTGCCAGCGGAGAGGACAGAAGGGCCGGGGAGCTGTTTTTT
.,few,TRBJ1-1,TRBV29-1,CSAEGDTEAFF,TGCAGCGCCGAGGGGGACACTGAAGCTTTCTTT
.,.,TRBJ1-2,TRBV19,CASSIGPANYGYTF,TGTGCCAGTAGTATAGGCCCAGCTAACTATGGCTACACCTTC
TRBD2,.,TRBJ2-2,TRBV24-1,CATSGQAGGVAGELFF,TGTGCCACCAGTGGCCAGGCGGGGGGGGTCGCCGGGGAGCTGTTTTTT
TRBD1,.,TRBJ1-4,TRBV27,CASSVDRADRRKLFF,TGTGCCAGCAGTGTCGACAGGGCCGACAGAAGAAAACTGTTTTTT
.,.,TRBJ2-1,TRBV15,CATSREEPGLYNEQFF,TGTGCCACCAGCAGAGAAGAGCCTGGTCTTTACAATGAGCAGTTCTTC
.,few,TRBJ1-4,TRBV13,CASRGRGHTNEKLFF,TGTGCCAGCAGGGGCCGGGGTCATACTAATGAAAAACTGTTTTTT
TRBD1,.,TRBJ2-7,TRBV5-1,CASSWTGSSEQYF,TGCGCCAGCAGCTGGACAGGGAGTAGCGAGCAGTACTTC
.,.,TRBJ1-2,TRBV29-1,CSAGQRNYGYTF,TGCAGCGCCGGACAGAGAAACTATGGCTACACCTTC
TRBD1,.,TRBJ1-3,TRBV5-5,CASSEEGARERPIYF,TGTGCCAGCAGTGAGGAGGGGGCCCGGGAAAGGCCCATATATTTT
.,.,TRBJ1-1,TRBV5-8,CASSLGQIGTEAFF,TGTGCCAGCAGCTTGGGACAGATCGGCACTGAAGCTTTCTTT